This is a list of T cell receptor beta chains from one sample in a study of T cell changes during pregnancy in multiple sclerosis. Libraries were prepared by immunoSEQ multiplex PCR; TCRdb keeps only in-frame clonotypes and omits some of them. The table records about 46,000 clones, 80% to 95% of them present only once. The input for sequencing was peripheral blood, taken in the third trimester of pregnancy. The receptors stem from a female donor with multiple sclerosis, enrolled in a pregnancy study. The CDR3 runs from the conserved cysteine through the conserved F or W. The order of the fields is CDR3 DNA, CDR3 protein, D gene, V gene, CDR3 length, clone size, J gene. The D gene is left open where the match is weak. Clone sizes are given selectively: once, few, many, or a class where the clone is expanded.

TGTGCCAGCAGTGAATATGGCCCAGGGAAACTGTTTTTT | CASSEYGPGKLFF | . | TRBV25-1 | 13 | . | TRBJ1-4
TGTGCCAGCAGTTTCTGGAGCGGGAGCTCCTACGAGCAGTACTTC | CASSFWSGSSYEQYF | TRBD2 | TRBV28 | 15 | . | TRBJ2-7
TGTGCCAGCAGGAACAACCTGGGGGCCTACTATGGCTACACCTTC | CASRNNLGAYYGYTF | . | TRBV2 | 15 | . | TRBJ1-2
TGTGCCAGCAGCTCGGGACTAGCGGGAGGGCCTAAAGTCGCCGGGGAGCTGTTTTTT | CASSSGLAGGPKVAGELFF | TRBD2 | TRBV7-2 | 19 | . | TRBJ2-2
TGTGCCAGCAGTTTAACCCCGGGACTAGCGGGCCGCACAGATACGCAGTATTTT | CASSLTPGLAGRTDTQYF | TRBD2 | TRBV27 | 18 | . | TRBJ2-3
TGCGCCAGCAGCTTGGACGGGGTAGGGGAGCTGTTTTTT | CASSLDGVGELFF | . | TRBV5-1 | 13 | . | TRBJ2-2
TGTGCCAGCAGTGAAAGGGGTGGTGGGGCCAACGTCCTGACTTTC | CASSERGGGANVLTF | . | TRBV6-4 | 15 | . | TRBJ2-6
TGTGCCAGCAGCTTAGATGGCAGGCAGAACTATGGCTACACCTTC | CASSLDGRQNYGYTF | . | TRBV7-9 | 15 | . | TRBJ1-2
TGTGCCAGCAGCTCGGGGACAGGGACCTATGGCTACACCTTC | CASSSGTGTYGYTF | TRBD1 | TRBV7-2 | 14 | . | TRBJ1-2
TGTGCCAGCAGCTTACTAGCGGAAGACGAGACCCAGTACTTC | CASSLLAEDETQYF | TRBD2 | TRBV5-5 | 14 | . | TRBJ2-5
TGCGCCAGCAGCCAAGATCTAGCGGGAGGGCCAGATACGCAGTATTTT | CASSQDLAGGPDTQYF | TRBD2 | TRBV4-3 | 16 | . | TRBJ2-3
TGCGCCAGCAGCTTGCGGGAGACCTACGAGCAGTACTTC | CASSLRETYEQYF | . | TRBV5-1 | 13 | . | TRBJ2-7
TGCGCCAGCAGCTCATTAGCGGGAGACTCCTACAATGAGCAGTTCTTC | CASSSLAGDSYNEQFF | TRBD2 | TRBV5-1 | 16 | . | TRBJ2-1
TGTGCCAGCAGCCCGCGGACAGGGATGTACGAGCAGTACTTC | CASSPRTGMYEQYF | TRBD1 | TRBV7-9 | 14 | . | TRBJ2-7
TGTGCCAGCAGTCCCCCCGGGACAGACTTTGTCACAGATACGCAGTATTTT | CASSPPGTDFVTDTQYF | TRBD1 | TRBV28 | 17 | . | TRBJ2-3
TGTGCCAGCAGTTTAGGTCTCAGGGATGAGAATGGCTACACCTTC | CASSLGLRDENGYTF | . | TRBV27 | 15 | . | TRBJ1-2
TGTGCCAGCAGCGCTCCCGGGACAGGGAGCGGTACGGATACGCAGTATTTT | CASSAPGTGSGTDTQYF | TRBD1 | TRBV5-8 | 17 | once | TRBJ2-3
TGTGCCAGCAGGTTACGGGGGACAGCTTATGAAGCTTTCTTT | CASRLRGTAYEAFF | TRBD1 | TRBV27 | 14 | . | TRBJ1-1
TGTGCCAGCAGCCTAATACCTAGCTCCTACGAGCAGTACTTC | CASSLIPSSYEQYF | . | TRBV7-9 | 14 | . | TRBJ2-7
TGTGCCAGCAGTCCCCCCGGGACAGGGAGTTGGAAGACCCAGTACTTC | CASSPPGTGSWKTQYF | TRBD1 | TRBV25-1 | 16 | . | TRBJ2-5
TGTGCCAGCAGCGTTGTGGGAGGACTTTACAATGAGCAGTTCTTC | CASSVVGGLYNEQFF | . | TRBV9 | 15 | . | TRBJ2-1
TGTGCCTCCCACGCCCCGGGACAGGCCTCCTACGAGCAGTACTTC | CASHAPGQASYEQYF | TRBD1 | TRBV6-5 | 15 | . | TRBJ2-7
TGTGCCAGCAGCCTTAGCGGGACGGGTTCCTACGAGCAGTACTTC | CASSLSGTGSYEQYF | TRBD2 | TRBV28 | 15 | . | TRBJ2-7